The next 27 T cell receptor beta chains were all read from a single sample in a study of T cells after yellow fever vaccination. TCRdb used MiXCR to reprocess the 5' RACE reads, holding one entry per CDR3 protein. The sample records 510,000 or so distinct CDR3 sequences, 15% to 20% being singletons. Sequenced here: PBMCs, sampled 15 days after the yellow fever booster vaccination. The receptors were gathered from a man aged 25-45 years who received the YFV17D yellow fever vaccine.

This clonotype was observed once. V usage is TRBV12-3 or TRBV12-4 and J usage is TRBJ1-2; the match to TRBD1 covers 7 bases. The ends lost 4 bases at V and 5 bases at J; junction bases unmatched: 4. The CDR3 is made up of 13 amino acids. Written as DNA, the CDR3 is TGTGCCAGCAGTTCCTCGACAGGGTATGGCTACACCTTC. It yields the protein CASSSSTGYGYTF.

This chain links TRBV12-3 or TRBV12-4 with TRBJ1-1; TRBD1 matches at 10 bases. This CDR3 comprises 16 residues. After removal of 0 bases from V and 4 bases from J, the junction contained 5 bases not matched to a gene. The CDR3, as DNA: TGTGCCAGCAGTTTAGCCATGGGACAGGGGAGCACTGAAGCTTTCTTT. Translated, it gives CASSLAMGQGSTEAFF.

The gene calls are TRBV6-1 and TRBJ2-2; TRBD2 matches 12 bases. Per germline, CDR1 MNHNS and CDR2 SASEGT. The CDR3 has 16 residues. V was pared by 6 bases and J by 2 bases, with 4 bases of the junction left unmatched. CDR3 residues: CASRRLAGANTGELFF. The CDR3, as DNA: TGTGCCAGCAGGAGACTAGCGGGGGCTAACACCGGGGAGCTGTTTTTT.

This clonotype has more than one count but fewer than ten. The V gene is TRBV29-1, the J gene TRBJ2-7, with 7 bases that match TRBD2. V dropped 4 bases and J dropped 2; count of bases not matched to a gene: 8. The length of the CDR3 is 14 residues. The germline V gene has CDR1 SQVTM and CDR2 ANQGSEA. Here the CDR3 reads CSVGVSGITYEQYF. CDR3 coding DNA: TGCAGCGTTGGTGTGAGCGGGATTACCTACGAGCAGTACTTC.

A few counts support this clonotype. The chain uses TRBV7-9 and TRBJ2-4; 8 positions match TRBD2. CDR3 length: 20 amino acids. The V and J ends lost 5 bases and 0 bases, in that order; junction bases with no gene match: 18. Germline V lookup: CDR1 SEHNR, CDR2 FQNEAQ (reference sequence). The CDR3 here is CASSRTPFPGLAEAKNIQYF. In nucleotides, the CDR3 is TGTGCCAGCAGCCGTACCCCCTTCCCCGGACTAGCCGAAGCCAAAAACATTCAGTACTTC.

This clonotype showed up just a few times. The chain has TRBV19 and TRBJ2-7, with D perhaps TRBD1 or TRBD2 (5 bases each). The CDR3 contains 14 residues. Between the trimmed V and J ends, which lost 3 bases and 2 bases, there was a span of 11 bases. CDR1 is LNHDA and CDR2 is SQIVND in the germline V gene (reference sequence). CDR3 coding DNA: TGTGCCAGTAGTATCGGGACGGCCGCCTACGAGCAGTACTTC. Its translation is CASSIGTAAYEQYF.

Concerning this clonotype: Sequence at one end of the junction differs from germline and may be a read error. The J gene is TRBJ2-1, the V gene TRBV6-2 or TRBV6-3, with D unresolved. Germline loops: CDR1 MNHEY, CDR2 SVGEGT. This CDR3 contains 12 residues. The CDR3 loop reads CAISYPYHEQFF. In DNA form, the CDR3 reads TGTGCCATCAGTTACCCCTACCATGAGCAGTTCTTC.

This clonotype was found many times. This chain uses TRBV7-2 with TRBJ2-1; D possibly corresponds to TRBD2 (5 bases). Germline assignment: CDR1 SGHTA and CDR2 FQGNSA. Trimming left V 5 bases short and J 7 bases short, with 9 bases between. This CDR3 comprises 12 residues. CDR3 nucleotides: TGTGCCAGCAGCGCCCAGCGGAATGAGCAGTTCTTC. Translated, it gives CASSAQRNEQFF.

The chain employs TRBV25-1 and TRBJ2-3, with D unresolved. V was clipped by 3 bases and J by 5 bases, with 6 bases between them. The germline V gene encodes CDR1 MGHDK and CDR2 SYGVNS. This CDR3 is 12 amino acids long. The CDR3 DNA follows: TGTGCCAGCAGTGAGTGGGTAGATACGCAGTATTTT. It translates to CASSEWVDTQYF.

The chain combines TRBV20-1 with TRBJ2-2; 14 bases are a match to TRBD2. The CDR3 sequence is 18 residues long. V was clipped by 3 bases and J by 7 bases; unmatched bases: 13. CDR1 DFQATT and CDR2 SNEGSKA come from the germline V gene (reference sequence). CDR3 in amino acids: CSASASTSGRGFGGELFF. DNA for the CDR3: TGCAGTGCTAGCGCCTCGACTAGCGGGAGGGGGTTCGGCGGGGAGCTGTTTTTT.

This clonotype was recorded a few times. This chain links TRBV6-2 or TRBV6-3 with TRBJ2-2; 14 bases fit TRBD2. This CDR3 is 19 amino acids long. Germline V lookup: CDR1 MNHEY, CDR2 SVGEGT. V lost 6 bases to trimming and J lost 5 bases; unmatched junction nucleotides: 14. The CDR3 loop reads CASRPTGVGLAGGTGELFF. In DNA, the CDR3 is TGTGCCAGCAGGCCCACAGGGGTCGGACTAGCGGGAGGAACCGGGGAGCTGTTTTTT.

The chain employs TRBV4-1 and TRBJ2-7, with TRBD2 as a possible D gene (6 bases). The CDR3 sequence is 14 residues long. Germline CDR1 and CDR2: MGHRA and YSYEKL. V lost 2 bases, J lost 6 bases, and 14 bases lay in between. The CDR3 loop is CASSQSAGFGEQYF. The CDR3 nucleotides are TGCGCCAGCAGCCAAAGTGCGGGATTCGGCGAGCAGTACTTC.

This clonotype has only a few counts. For the CDR3, the DNA is TGTGCCAGCAGTCTGCAACTAGTTTTGTCTGAGCAGTTCTTC. Its protein product is CASSLQLVLSEQFF. V and J are TRBV14 and TRBJ2-1; TRBD2 is a possible D gene (5 bases). The length of the CDR3 is 14 residues. From germline, CDR1 is SGHDN and CDR2 FVKESK. The germline V and J ends were trimmed by 6 bases and 9 bases, with 18 bases remaining between them.

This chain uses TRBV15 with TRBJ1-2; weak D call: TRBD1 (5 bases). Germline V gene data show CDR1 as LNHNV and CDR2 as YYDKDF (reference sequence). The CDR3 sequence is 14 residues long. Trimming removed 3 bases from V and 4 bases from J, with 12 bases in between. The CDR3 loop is CATSSRRAAYGYTF. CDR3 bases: TGTGCCACCAGCAGCCGCAGGGCCGCCTATGGCTACACCTTC.

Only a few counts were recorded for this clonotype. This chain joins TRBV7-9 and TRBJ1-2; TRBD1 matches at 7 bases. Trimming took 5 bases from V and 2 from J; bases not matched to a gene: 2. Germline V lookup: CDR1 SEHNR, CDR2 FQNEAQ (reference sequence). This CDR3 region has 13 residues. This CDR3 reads CASSRGQNYGYTF. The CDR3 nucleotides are TGTGCCAGCAGCCGGGGACAGAACTATGGCTACACCTTC. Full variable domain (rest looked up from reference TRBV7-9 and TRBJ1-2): DTGVSQNPRHKITKRGQNVTFRCDPISEHNRLYWYRQTLGQGPEFLTYFQNEAQLEKSRLLSDRFSAERPKGSFSTLEIQRTEQGDSAMYLCASSRGQNYGYTFGSGTRLTVV.

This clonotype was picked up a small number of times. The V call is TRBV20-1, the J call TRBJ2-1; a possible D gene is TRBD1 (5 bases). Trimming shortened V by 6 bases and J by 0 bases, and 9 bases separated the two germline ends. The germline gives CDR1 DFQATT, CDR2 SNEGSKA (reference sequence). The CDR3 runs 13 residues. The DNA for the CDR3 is TGCAGTGCGCAGACAGCCTCCTACAATGAGCAGTTCTTC. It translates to CSAQTASYNEQFF.

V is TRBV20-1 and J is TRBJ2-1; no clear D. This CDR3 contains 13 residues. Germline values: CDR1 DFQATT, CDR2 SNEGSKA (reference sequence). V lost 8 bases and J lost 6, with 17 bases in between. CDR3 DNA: TGCAGTCACCATGACTCCTGGTCCAATGAGCAGTTCTTC. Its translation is CSHHDSWSNEQFF.

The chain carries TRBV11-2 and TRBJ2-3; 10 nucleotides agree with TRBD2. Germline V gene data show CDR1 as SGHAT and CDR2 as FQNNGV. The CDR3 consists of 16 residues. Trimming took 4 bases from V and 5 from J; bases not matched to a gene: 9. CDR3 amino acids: CASSSQLAGAVDTQYF. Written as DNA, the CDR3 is TGTGCCAGCAGCTCCCAGCTAGCGGGAGCCGTAGATACGCAGTATTTT.

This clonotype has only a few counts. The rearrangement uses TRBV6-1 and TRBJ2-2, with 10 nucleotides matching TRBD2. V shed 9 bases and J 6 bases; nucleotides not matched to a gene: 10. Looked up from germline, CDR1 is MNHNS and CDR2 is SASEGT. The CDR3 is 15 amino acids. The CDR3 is CASRAGGGVSGELFF. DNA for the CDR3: TGTGCCAGTAGAGCGGGAGGGGGAGTTTCCGGGGAGCTGTTTTTT.

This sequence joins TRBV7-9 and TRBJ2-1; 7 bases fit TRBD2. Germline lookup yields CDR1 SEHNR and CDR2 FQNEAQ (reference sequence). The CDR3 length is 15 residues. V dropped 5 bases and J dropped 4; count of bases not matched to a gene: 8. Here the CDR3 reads CASSPGEGTYNEQFF. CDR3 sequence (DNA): TGTGCCAGCAGCCCCGGGGAGGGGACTTACAATGAGCAGTTCTTC.

The CDR3 is CAWRGTGGYEQYF. CDR3 coding DNA: TGTGCCTGGAGGGGGACAGGGGGCTACGAGCAGTACTTC. The V gene is TRBV30, the J gene TRBJ2-7; TRBD1 matches at 11 bases. The CDR3 covers 13 residues. V lost 3 bases, J lost 3 bases, and 1 base stayed unmatched. The V gene's germline CDR1 is GTSNPN and CDR2 SVGIG (reference sequence).

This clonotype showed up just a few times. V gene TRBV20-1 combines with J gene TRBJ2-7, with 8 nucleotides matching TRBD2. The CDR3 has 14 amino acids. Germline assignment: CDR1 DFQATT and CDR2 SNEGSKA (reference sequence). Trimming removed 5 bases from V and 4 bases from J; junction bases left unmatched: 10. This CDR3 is CSAAPGTRGYEQYF. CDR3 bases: TGCAGTGCTGCCCCCGGGACTAGGGGTTACGAGCAGTACTTC.

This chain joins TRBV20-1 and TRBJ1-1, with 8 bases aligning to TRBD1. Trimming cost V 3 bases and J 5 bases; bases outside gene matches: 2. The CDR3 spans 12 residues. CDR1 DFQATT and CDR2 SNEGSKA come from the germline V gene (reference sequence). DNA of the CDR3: TGCAGTGCTAGGGACAGGGAGACTGAAGCTTTCTTT. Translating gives CSARDRETEAFF.

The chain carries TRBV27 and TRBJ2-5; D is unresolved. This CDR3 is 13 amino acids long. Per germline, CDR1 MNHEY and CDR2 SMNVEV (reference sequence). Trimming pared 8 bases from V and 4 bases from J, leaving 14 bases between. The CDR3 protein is CASGRTLRETQYF. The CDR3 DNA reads TGTGCCAGCGGAAGGACGCTAAGAGAGACCCAGTACTTC.

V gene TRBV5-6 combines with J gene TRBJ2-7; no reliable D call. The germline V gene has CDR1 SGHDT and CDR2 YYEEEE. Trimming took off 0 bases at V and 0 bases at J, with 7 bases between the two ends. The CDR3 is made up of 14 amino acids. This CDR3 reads CASSLDASSYEQYF. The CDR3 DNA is TGTGCCAGCAGCTTGGACGCTAGCTCCTACGAGCAGTACTTC.

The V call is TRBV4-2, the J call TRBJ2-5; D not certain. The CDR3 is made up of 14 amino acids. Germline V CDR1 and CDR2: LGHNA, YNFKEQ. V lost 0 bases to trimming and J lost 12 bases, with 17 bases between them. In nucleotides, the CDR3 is TGTGCCAGCAGCCAAGATGAAGGAGAAGGTTTCAAGTACTTC. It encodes CASSQDEGEGFKYF.

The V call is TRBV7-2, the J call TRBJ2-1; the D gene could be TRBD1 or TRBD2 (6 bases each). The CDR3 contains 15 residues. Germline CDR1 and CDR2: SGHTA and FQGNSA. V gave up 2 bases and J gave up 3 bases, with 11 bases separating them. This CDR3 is CASSLMGGLYNEQFF. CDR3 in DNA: TGTGCCAGCAGCTTAATGGGGGGCCTCTACAATGAGCAGTTCTTC.